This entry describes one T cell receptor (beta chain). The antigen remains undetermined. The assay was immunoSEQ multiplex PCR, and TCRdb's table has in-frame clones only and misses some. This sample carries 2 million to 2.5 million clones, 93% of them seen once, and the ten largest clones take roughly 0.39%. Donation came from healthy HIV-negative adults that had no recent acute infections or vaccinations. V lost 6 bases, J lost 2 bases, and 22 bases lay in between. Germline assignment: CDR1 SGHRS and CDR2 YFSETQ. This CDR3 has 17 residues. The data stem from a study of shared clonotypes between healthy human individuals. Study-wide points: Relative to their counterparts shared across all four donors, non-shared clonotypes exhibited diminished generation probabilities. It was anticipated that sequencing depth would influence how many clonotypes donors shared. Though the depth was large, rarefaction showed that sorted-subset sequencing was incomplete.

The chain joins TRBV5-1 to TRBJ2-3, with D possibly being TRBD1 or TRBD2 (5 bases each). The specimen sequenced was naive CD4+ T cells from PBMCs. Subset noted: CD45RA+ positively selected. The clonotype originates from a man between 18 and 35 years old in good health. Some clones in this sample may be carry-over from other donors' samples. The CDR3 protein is CASTEEGLRGDTDTQYF. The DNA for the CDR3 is TGCGCCAGCACCGAAGAGGGGCTTCGAGGGGACACAGATACGCAGTATTTT. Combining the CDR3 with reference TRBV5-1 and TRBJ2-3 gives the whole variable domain KAGVTQTPRYLIKTRGQQVTLSCSPISGHRSVSWYQQTPGQGLQFLFEYFSETQRNKGNFPGRFSGRQFSNSRSEMNVSTLELGDSALYLCASTEEGLRGDTDTQYFGPGTRLTVL.